This T cell receptor (beta chain) emerged from a study of T cell changes during pregnancy in multiple sclerosis. The table came from immunoSEQ multiplex PCR; TCRdb's copy has only in-frame clones and leaves some out. The data show almost 95,000 clones, with more than 85% seen just once and 1.5% to 1.7% held by the top ten. J lost 5 bases, V lost 5 bases, and 6 bases had no gene match. This CDR3 contains 14 residues. CDR1 LNHDA and CDR2 SQIVND come from the germline V gene (reference sequence). The chain recombines TRBV19 with TRBJ1-1; the match to TRBD1 covers 9 bases. The material sequenced was peripheral blood, taken in the first trimester of pregnancy. The source is a female donor with multiple sclerosis, enrolled in a pregnancy study. The CDR3 nucleotides are TGTGCCAGTAGTGGACAGGGGATAGGGACTGAAGCTTTCTTT. Its translation is CASSGQGIGTEAFF.